The 10 T cell receptor beta chains given below trace back to one sample, sequenced in a study of cytomegalovirus exposure and HLA in healthy donors. The study ran its PCR with 60 Vbeta and 13 Jbeta primers. Sequencing was performed with immunoSEQ multiplex PCR; in TCRdb, only in-frame clones are kept and a portion is missing. This sample has 150,000 to 200,000 clones, with approximately 80% found just once. Specimen: PBMCs. These receptors originate from a man in his fifties in good health and CMV-seropositive.

The J gene is TRBJ2-7, the V gene TRBV6-5; D may be TRBD2 (6 bases). From germline, CDR1 is MNHEY and CDR2 SVGAGI. There are 15 residues in the CDR3. Trimming pared 5 bases from V and 0 bases from J, leaving 14 bases between. The DNA for the CDR3 is TGTGCCAGCAGTCAGTCGCTAGCGCTCTCCTACGAGCAGTACTTC. It encodes CASSQSLALSYEQYF.

The gene calls are TRBV19 and TRBJ1-3; 7 bases map to TRBD1. The CDR3 extends over 14 amino acids. After removal of 5 bases from V and 3 bases from J, the junction contained 4 bases not matched to a gene. Germline lookup yields CDR1 LNHDA and CDR2 SQIVND (reference sequence). The CDR3 reads CASSYRDSGNTIYF. In DNA, the CDR3 is TGTGCCAGTAGTTACCGGGACAGTGGAAACACCATATATTTT.

This chain connects TRBV12-2 to TRBJ2-5; the table's D call, TRBD2, was not checked against the DNA. TRBV12-2 is a documented pseudogene. CDR3 size: 17 residues. The CDR3 sequence: CASHFTGYRKTGETQYF. The CDR3 region has the DNA TGTGCAAGTCACTTTACCGGTTATCGCAAAACGGGGGAGACCCAGTACTTC.

This chain uses TRBV7-9 with TRBJ1-4, with 9 bases identical to TRBD1. The CDR3 spans 16 residues. The V and J ends lost 1 base and 4 bases, in that order; junction bases with no gene match: 4. Germline lookup yields CDR1 SEHNR and CDR2 FQNEAQ (reference sequence). The CDR3 protein is CASSLEGQGVNEKLFF. Here the CDR3 DNA reads TGTGCCAGCAGCTTAGAGGGACAGGGCGTTAATGAAAAACTGTTTTTT.

This clone was observed a handful of times. This sequence joins TRBV6-6 and TRBJ2-5; 7 nucleotides align to TRBD2. The trim removed 4 bases at V and 5 bases at J, leaving 7 bases unmatched. The CDR3 has 14 residues. CDR1 is MNHNY and CDR2 is SVGAGI in the germline V gene (reference sequence). The CDR3 DNA sequence: TGTGCCAGCAGTTCCCCGCTTAGCGGGGAGACCCAGTACTTC. It codes for CASSSPLSGETQYF.

About this clone itself: At one end, the junction sequence differs from germline, possibly due to a read error. The chain uses TRBV7-7 and TRBJ2-5; 8 bases agree with TRBD2. CDR3 length equals 14 residues. Germline V gene lookup returns CDR1 SSHAT and CDR2 FNYEAQ (reference sequence). The chain's CDR3 is CASSLAGSGETQYF. The DNA for the CDR3 is TGTGCCAGCAGCCTAGCGGGCAGCGGAGAGACCCAGTACTTC.

The chain employs TRBV10-3 and TRBJ1-1; 7 bases fit TRBD1. Germline lookup yields CDR1 ENHRY and CDR2 SYGVKD. J lost 4 bases, V lost 3 bases, and 5 bases had no gene match. This CDR3 has 14 amino acids. The CDR3 reads CAISEGQGGTEAFF. The CDR3 bases are TGTGCCATCAGTGAAGGGCAGGGGGGCACTGAAGCTTTCTTT.

Concerning this clone: The sample has other DNA sequences that encode this CDR3 too. The genes are TRBV19 and TRBJ2-1; 11 bases match TRBD2. CDR1 is LNHDA and CDR2 is SQIVND in the germline V gene (reference sequence). The CDR3 covers 14 residues. Trimming at V came to 2 bases and at J to 6 bases, leaving 0 bases not matched to a gene. The DNA for the CDR3 is TGTGCCAGTAGTATACTAGCGGGAGGCAATGAGCAGTTCTTC. This codes for CASSILAGGNEQFF.

This clone came up a few times. This chain links TRBV19 with TRBJ2-2; perhaps TRBD1 as D (5 bases). Trimming pared 4 bases from V and 4 bases from J, leaving 13 bases between. This CDR3 is built from 15 residues. Per the germline V gene, CDR1 is LNHDA and CDR2 is SQIVND (reference sequence). This CDR3 is CASSTTSGFTGELFF. The CDR3 DNA is TGTGCCAGTAGTACGACTTCAGGGTTCACCGGGGAGCTGTTTTTT. The full variable domain, with the rest looked up from reference TRBV19 and TRBJ2-2, is DGGITQSPKYLFRKEGQNVTLSCEQNLNHDAMYWYRQDPGQGLRLIYYSQIVNDFQKGDIAEGYSVSREKKESFPLTVTSAQKNPTAFYLCASSTTSGFTGELFFGEGSRLTVL.

This clone appeared a few times. The rearrangement uses TRBV19 and TRBJ1-1; 9 nucleotides align to TRBD1. Trimming removed 6 bases from V and 5 bases from J; junction bases left unmatched: 4. The CDR3 consists of 13 residues. Germline loops: CDR1 LNHDA, CDR2 SQIVND (reference sequence). CDR3 sequence: CASRTGGRTEAFF. CDR3 DNA sequence: TGTGCCAGTAGGACAGGGGGGCGGACTGAAGCTTTCTTT.